This T cell receptor beta chain was profiled in a study of T cell responses to AZD1222 COVID-19 vaccine. Notes on this clone: The antigen remains unidentified.

Study conclusions and caveats: Mostly white British, mostly female donors; authors suggested clonal diversity may be underestimated. Within unmutated variant regions lay the reported targets of nearly half of spike-specific TCRs.

Sequencing used immunoSEQ multiplex PCR; TCRdb keeps in-frame clones, though not all of them. The profile shows 50,000 to 65,000 clones, around 90% of them singletons. The V gene end was trimmed by 7 bases and the J gene end by 6 bases; junction bases not matched to a gene: 14. The V gene's germline CDR1 is SQVTM and CDR2 ANQGSEA. The CDR3 is 16 amino acids. The sequence was collected from an adult in good health. V is TRBV29-1 and J is TRBJ1-5, with 11 bases matching TRBD1. Sequencing used peripheral blood, obtained on day 0 of AZD1222 vaccination. This chain's CDR3 is CSAKTLRDRGVQPQHF. CDR3 bases: TGCAGCGCAAAAACCCTCCGGGACAGGGGGGTTCAGCCCCAGCATTTT. Variable domain in full (rest from reference TRBV29-1 and TRBJ1-5): SAVISQKPSRDICQRGTSLTIQCQVDSQVTMMFWYRQQPGQSLTLIATANQGSEATYESGFVIDKFPISRPNLTFSTLTVSNMSPEDSSIYLCSAKTLRDRGVQPQHFGDGTRLSIL.